What follows are 26 T cell receptor beta chains derived from one specimen sequenced in a study of blood T cell repertoires in COVID-19. Clones were sequenced by immunoSEQ multiplex PCR, and TCRdb holds only the in-frame ones, with some missing. The sample carries around 620,000 clones, over 80% recorded once. The specimen sequenced was peripheral blood. The source is a woman aged 18-29 years with acute or convalescent COVID-19.

This clone was observed once. V is TRBV5-1 and J is TRBJ1-3; no definite D call. This CDR3 comprises 17 residues. Germline CDR1 reads SGHRS; CDR2 reads YFSETQ. Trimming shortened V by 1 base and J by 0 bases, and 14 bases separated the two germline ends. The CDR3 sequence is CASSLWATAISGNTIYF. CDR3 nucleotide sequence: TGCGCCAGCAGCTTGTGGGCGACGGCGATCTCTGGAAACACCATATATTTT.

The genes are TRBV2 and TRBJ1-1, with TRBD1 identical over 7 bases. The CDR3 sequence is 11 residues long. Unmatched junction bases numbered 6, after V lost 7 bases and J lost 10 bases. Germline V lookup: CDR1 SNHLY, CDR2 FYNNEI. This chain's CDR3 is CASIRQGGAFF. For the CDR3, the DNA is TGTGCCAGCATTAGACAGGGTGGAGCTTTCTTT.

The CDR3 nucleotides read TGTGCCAGCAGCTTAGGGGGGGACGGACAAGTCCATGAGCAGTTCTTC. It encodes CASSLGGDGQVHEQFF. The V gene is TRBV7-9, the J gene TRBJ2-1; D perhaps matches TRBD2 (6 bases). Germline V gives CDR1 SEHNR, CDR2 FQNEAQ (reference sequence). The CDR3 is 16 residues long. V dropped 1 base and J dropped 8 bases, with 18 bases sitting between them.

The chain combines TRBV27 with TRBJ2-7; TRBD2 aligns across 11 bases. The CDR3 spans 16 residues. Germline CDR1 reads MNHEY; CDR2 reads SMNVEV (reference sequence). The trim removed 3 bases at V and 3 bases at J, leaving 7 bases unmatched. CDR3 nucleotide sequence: TGTGCCAGCAGTTTTCTAGCGGGGGGCCGGGGCTACGAGCAGTACTTC. It encodes CASSFLAGGRGYEQYF.

The CDR3 DNA reads as TGTGCCAGCAGAGCCAACAGGGGCCCCTCCTACAATGAGCAGTTCTTC. Protein product: CASRANRGPSYNEQFF. The chain recombines TRBV25-1 with TRBJ2-1; 7 bases agree with TRBD1. The CDR3 has 16 residues. Germline CDR1 reads MGHDK; CDR2 reads SYGVNS. The V and J ends lost 6 bases and 0 bases, in that order; junction bases with no gene match: 8.

A single count supports this clone. This chain links TRBV28 with TRBJ1-5; no reliable D call. Looked up from germline, CDR1 is MDHEN and CDR2 is SYDVKM. The CDR3 contains 12 residues. Trimming shortened V by 5 bases and J by 3 bases, and 5 bases separated the two germline ends. CDR3 protein: CASSPYNQPQHF. The CDR3 coding sequence is TGTGCCAGCAGTCCCTACAATCAGCCCCAGCATTTT.

The J gene is TRBJ2-7, the V gene TRBV4-1, with TRBD1 identical over 8 bases. Trimming removed 2 bases from V and 5 bases from J; junction bases left unmatched: 2. Germline CDR1 reads MGHRA; CDR2 reads YSYEKL. This CDR3 comprises 13 residues. The CDR3 coding sequence is TGCGCCAGCAGCCAACAGGGGGCACACGAGCAGTACTTC. Its protein is CASSQQGAHEQYF.

This clone was counted once. The chain couples TRBV18 to TRBJ1-4; 8 positions agree with TRBD1. The CDR3 totals 16 residues. V lost 6 bases, J lost 6 bases, and 12 bases stayed unmatched. Germline V gene lookup returns CDR1 KGHSH and CDR2 LQKENI. The CDR3, as DNA: TGTGCCAGCTCTTCACAGACCGGGACAGGCTATGAAAAACTGTTTTTT. Amino acids: CASSSQTGTGYEKLFF.

The chain employs TRBV2 and TRBJ1-3, with D hard to call. CDR1 SNHLY and CDR2 FYNNEI come from the germline V gene. Trimming left V 11 bases short and J 0 bases short, with 8 bases between. The CDR3 consists of 12 residues. CDR3 DNA sequence: TGTGCCGTAACAGCCTCTGGAAACACCATATATTTT. Amino acid sequence: CAVTASGNTIYF. Looking up the rest from reference TRBV2 and TRBJ1-3 gives the full variable domain: EPEVTQTPSHQVTQMGQEVILRCVPISNHLYFYWYRQILGQKVEFLVSFYNNEISEKSEIFDDQFSVERPDGSNFTLKIRSTKLEDSAMYFCAVTASGNTIYFGEGSWLTVV.

The chain links TRBV30 to TRBJ2-7; a possible D gene is TRBD1 (6 bases). In germline, CDR1 is GTSNPN, CDR2 SVGIG (reference sequence). V was cut by 2 bases and J by 6 bases, with 23 bases left in between. The CDR3 runs to 16 residues. The CDR3 nucleotides read TGTGCCTGGAGTCAAACCACCGGGACAACTCGTGGCGAGCAGTACTTC. Translating it yields CAWSQTTGTTRGEQYF.

CDR3 coding DNA: TGTGCCATCAGTGCTGGGGACACCCTTGGCTACACCTTC. Protein product: CAISAGDTLGYTF. The chain recombines TRBV10-3 with TRBJ1-2, with a possible D match to TRBD1 (6 bases). Trimming left V 4 bases short and J 7 bases short, with 13 bases between. CDR1 is ENHRY, CDR2 SYGVKD, per germline. The CDR3 has 13 amino acids.

This clone was observed once. The chain employs TRBV6-2 or TRBV6-3 and TRBJ2-1; 7 positions agree with TRBD1. V shed 6 bases and J 9 bases; nucleotides not matched to a gene: 8. CDR3 size: 13 residues. In germline, CDR1 is MNHEY, CDR2 SVGEGT. CDR3 sequence (DNA): TGTGCCAGCAGGCCTAAGGGGGCGGGTGAGCAGTTCTTC. This encodes CASRPKGAGEQFF.

The V and J genes are TRBV27 and TRBJ2-1; 10 bases fit TRBD2. The CDR3 length is 15 residues. Germline loops: CDR1 MNHEY, CDR2 SMNVEV (reference sequence). Unmatched junction bases numbered 9, after V lost 7 bases and J lost 6 bases. The CDR3 DNA sequence: TGTGCCAGCACCCAACTAGCGGGGATGGGCAATGAGCAGTTCTTC. As protein: CASTQLAGMGNEQFF.

The V gene is TRBV11-2, the J gene TRBJ2-3, with TRBD2 identical over 10 bases. This CDR3 is built from 19 residues. With V trimmed by 7 bases and J by 0 bases, 16 bases remained unmatched. Germline lookup yields CDR1 SGHAT and CDR2 FQNNGV. CDR3 coding DNA: TGTGCCAGCACCCCCTCCGGGCTAGCGGGAGATACTAGCACAGATACGCAGTATTTT. Its protein is CASTPSGLAGDTSTDTQYF.

This clone has a single count. This chain connects TRBV5-1 to TRBJ2-1, with TRBD2 matching over 10 bases. The V and J ends lost 4 bases and 3 bases, in that order; junction bases with no gene match: 7. From germline, CDR1 is SGHRS and CDR2 YFSETQ. This CDR3 contains 16 residues. The CDR3 loop reads CASSPSGGRGYNEQFF. CDR3 DNA sequence: TGCGCCAGCAGCCCTAGCGGGGGTAGGGGCTACAATGAGCAGTTCTTC.

This chain connects TRBV3-1 (or the pseudogene TRBV3-2) to TRBJ2-1; the match to TRBD2 covers 11 bases. The CDR3 runs to 17 residues. Trimming cost V 4 bases and J 0 bases; bases outside gene matches: 5. Germline V gene data show CDR1 as LGHDT and CDR2 as YNNKEL (reference sequence). The DNA of the CDR3 is TGTGCCAGCAGCCGCGGGACTAGCGGAAGCTCCTACAATGAGCAGTTCTTC. It translates to CASSRGTSGSSYNEQFF.

This chain joins TRBV11-2 and TRBJ1-1, with D maybe TRBD1 (6 bases). Trimming took 6 bases from V and 6 from J, leaving 14 bases between them. Germline CDR1 is SGHAT and CDR2 is FQNNGV. The length of the CDR3 is 13 residues. In DNA form, the CDR3 reads TGTGCCAGCAGGAGAAACAGGGCACCTGAAGCTTTCTTT. The encoded protein is CASRRNRAPEAFF.

The rearrangement joins TRBV6-1 to TRBJ1-2, with D tentatively TRBD1 (6 bases). V lost 2 bases, J lost 11 bases, and 18 bases lay in between. CDR3 length equals 14 residues. CDR1 is MNHNS and CDR2 is SASEGT in the germline V gene. CDR3 nucleotide sequence: TGTGCCAGCAGTGAACAGGGGCAAGGGCCCTGGTACACCTTC. Encoded protein: CASSEQGQGPWYTF.

The V and J genes are TRBV5-1 and TRBJ1-4, with D hard to call. This CDR3 spans 15 amino acids. The V end was cut by 1 base, the J end by 8 bases, with 15 bases between. Germline values: CDR1 SGHRS, CDR2 YFSETQ. CDR3 sequence reads: CASSLTVGFREKLFF. As DNA, the CDR3 is TGCGCCAGCAGCTTGACGGTGGGCTTCAGAGAAAAACTGTTTTTT.

The chain employs TRBV15 and TRBJ1-5; TRBD1 matches 8 bases. Per the germline V gene, CDR1 is LNHNV and CDR2 is YYDKDF (reference sequence). Trimming cost V 1 base and J 2 bases; bases outside gene matches: 10. CDR3 length: 18 amino acids. As DNA, the CDR3 is TGTGCCACCAGCAGAGTATGGGGCAGGGGGCACGGCAATCAGCCCCAGCATTTT. Its translation is CATSRVWGRGHGNQPQHF.

In this sample, this clone turned up a few times. This chain connects TRBV9 to TRBJ2-1; D is perhaps TRBD2 (6 bases). The CDR3 sequence is 14 residues long. With 4 bases removed from V and 8 bases from J, the gap between germline ends came to 16 bases. CDR1 and CDR2 from the germline V gene are SGDLS and YYNGEE. The CDR3 DNA sequence: TGTGCCAGCAGCCCCCACCCGGGGGTGGATGAGCAGTTCTTC. Translation: CASSPHPGVDEQFF.

The chain combines TRBV9 with TRBJ2-6; 7 nucleotides match TRBD1. The germline gives CDR1 SGDLS, CDR2 YYNGEE. The ends lost 3 bases at V and 0 bases at J; junction bases unmatched: 6. The CDR3 spans 17 residues. CDR3 coding DNA: TGTGCCAGCAGCGACAGGGGATTTAGCTCTGGGGCCAACGTCCTGACTTTC. Residues: CASSDRGFSSGANVLTF. Variable domain in full (rest from reference TRBV9 and TRBJ2-6): DSGVTQTPKHLITATGQRVTLRCSPRSGDLSVYWYQQSLDQGLQFLIQYYNGEERAKGNILERFSAQQFPDLHSELNLSSLELGDSALYFCASSDRGFSSGANVLTFGAGSRLTVL.

The chain has TRBV28 and TRBJ1-5; tentative D call: TRBD1 (5 bases). CDR1 and CDR2 from the germline V gene are MDHEN and SYDVKM. This CDR3 region has 13 residues. With 4 bases removed from V and 9 bases from J, the gap between germline ends came to 13 bases. The CDR3 region is CASSSNLGGPQHF. CDR3 in DNA: TGTGCCAGCAGTTCAAACCTGGGGGGGCCCCAGCATTTT.

In this sample, this clone turned up once. This chain uses TRBV7-8 with TRBJ1-1; 10 bases align to TRBD1. Germline V gene lookup returns CDR1 SGHVS and CDR2 FQNEAQ. Trimming took 6 bases from V and 4 from J; bases not matched to a gene: 14. The CDR3 has 17 residues. As DNA, the CDR3 is TGTGCCAGCAGGTTTTCGGGACAGGGGCCATTTGGCACTGAAGCTTTCTTT. Protein product: CASRFSGQGPFGTEAFF. The whole variable domain, filled in from reference TRBV7-8 and TRBJ1-1, reads GAGVSQSPRYKVAKRGQDVALRCDPISGHVSLFWYQQALGQGPEFLTYFQNEAQLDKSGLPSDRFFAERPEGSVSTLKIQRTQQEDSAVYLCASRFSGQGPFGTEAFFGQGTRLTVV.

This clone was seen just once. V is TRBV10-3 and J is TRBJ1-2; 11 nucleotides align to TRBD1. This CDR3 contains 17 residues. J gave up 2 bases and V 9 bases, and 14 bases lay outside the gene matches. Germline V gene lookup returns CDR1 ENHRY and CDR2 SYGVKD. CDR3: CAILSSGQGAKNYGYTF. In nucleotides, the CDR3 is TGTGCCATTCTTTCATCCGGACAGGGGGCGAAGAACTATGGCTACACCTTC.

This clone came up a few times. This chain links TRBV12-3 or TRBV12-4 with TRBJ1-3, with 7 positions matching TRBD1. This CDR3 has 13 amino acids. With V trimmed by 5 bases and J by 13 bases, 11 bases remained unmatched. CDR3 nucleotides: TGTGCCAGCAGTCCAGGGGGTAAGGACAGGATATATTTT. It yields the protein CASSPGGKDRIYF.